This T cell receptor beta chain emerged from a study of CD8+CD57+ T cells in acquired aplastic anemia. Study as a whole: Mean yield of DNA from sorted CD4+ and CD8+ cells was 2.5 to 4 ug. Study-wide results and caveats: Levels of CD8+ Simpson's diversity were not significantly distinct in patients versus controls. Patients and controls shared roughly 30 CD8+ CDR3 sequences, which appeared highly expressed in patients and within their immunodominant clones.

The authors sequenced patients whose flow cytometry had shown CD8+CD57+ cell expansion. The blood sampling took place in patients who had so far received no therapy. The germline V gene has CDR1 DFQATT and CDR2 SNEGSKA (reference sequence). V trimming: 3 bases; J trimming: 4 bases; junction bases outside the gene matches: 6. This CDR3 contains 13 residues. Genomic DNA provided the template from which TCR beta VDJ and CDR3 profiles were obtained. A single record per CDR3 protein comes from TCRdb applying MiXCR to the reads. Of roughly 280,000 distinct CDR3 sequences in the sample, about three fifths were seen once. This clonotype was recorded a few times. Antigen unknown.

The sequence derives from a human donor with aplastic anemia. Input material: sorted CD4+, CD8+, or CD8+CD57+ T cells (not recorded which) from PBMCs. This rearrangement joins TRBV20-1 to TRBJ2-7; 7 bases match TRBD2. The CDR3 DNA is TGCAGTGCTAGGCGGGAGATGGGTTACGAGCAGTACTTC. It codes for CSARREMGYEQYF.